These T cell receptor beta chains were read from a single sample in a study of brain T cells in children with intractable seizures. The assay was immunoSEQ multiplex PCR, and TCRdb's table has in-frame clones only and misses some. The table includes about 340,000 clones, 93% detected once. The material sequenced was peripheral blood, taken less than 6 months after surgery. The receptors shown here come from a boy in the first two years of life with tuberous sclerosis and intractable seizures. Each CDR3 is given with its conserved first and last residue. The D gene is left open where the match is weak. Clone size is shown for a subset of rows, as once, few, many or a class of expanded clone.

D | J | size | V | CDR3 | DNA
. | TRBJ2-1 | . | TRBV19 | CASSWSSGPSYNEQFF | TGTGCCAGTAGTTGGTCCTCCGGGCCCTCCTACAATGAGCAGTTCTTC
. | TRBJ1-1 | . | TRBV12-3/TRBV12-4 | CASSGSEAEAFF | TGTGCCAGCTCAGGGAGTGAGGCTGAAGCTTTCTTT
. | TRBJ1-1 | . | TRBV9 | CASSVALAEGANTEAFF | TGTGCCAGCAGCGTAGCTCTGGCCGAGGGAGCGAACACTGAAGCTTTCTTT
. | TRBJ2-1 | . | TRBV7-9 | CASSRPSLSSYNEQFF | TGTGCCAGCAGCCGTCCTAGCCTCAGCTCCTACAATGAGCAGTTCTTC
. | TRBJ2-1 | . | TRBV18 | CASSPSTGVYNEQFF | TGTGCCAGCTCACCTTCGACCGGGGTATACAATGAGCAGTTCTTC
TRBD2 | TRBJ2-5 | . | TRBV9 | CASSAPGLAGKETQYF | TGTGCCAGCAGCGCCCCGGGTCTAGCGGGTAAAGAGACCCAGTACTTC
. | TRBJ2-1 | . | TRBV3-1/TRBV3-2 | CASSHLSHEQFF | TGTGCCAGCAGCCATCTCAGTCATGAGCAGTTCTTC
TRBD2 | TRBJ2-5 | . | TRBV5-1 | CASSHGTSITHQETQYF | TGCGCCAGCAGCCACGGGACTAGCATTACTCACCAAGAGACCCAGTACTTC
. | TRBJ2-7 | . | TRBV28 | CASSSRRTISSYEQYF | TGTGCCAGCAGTTCCCGACGGACTATAAGCTCCTACGAGCAGTACTTC
TRBD1 | TRBJ1-4 | . | TRBV14 | CASSHQGTGGPNEKLFF | TGTGCCAGCAGCCATCAGGGGACAGGGGGACCTAATGAAAAACTGTTTTTT
. | TRBJ2-2 | . | TRBV11-1 | CASSQEGSANTGELFF | TGTGCCAGCAGCCAAGAAGGGTCCGCGAACACCGGGGAGCTGTTTTTT
TRBD1 | TRBJ2-7 | . | TRBV30 | CAGRRGSYEQYF | TGTGCCGGACGCAGGGGGTCCTACGAGCAGTACTTC
TRBD2 | TRBJ2-5 | . | TRBV19 | CASSIPGRAGETQYF | TGTGCCAGTAGTATACCAGGGAGGGCCGGTGAGACCCAGTACTTC
TRBD1 | TRBJ1-5 | . | TRBV28 | CASSLLLTGSSNQPQHF | TGTGCCAGCAGTTTACTCCTGACAGGGAGTAGCAATCAGCCCCAGCATTTT
. | TRBJ2-1 | . | TRBV2 | CASSEQGMINEQFF | TGTGCCAGCAGTGAGCAGGGGATGATCAATGAGCAGTTCTTC
TRBD1 | TRBJ2-7 | . | TRBV5-1 | CASSADRGYEQYF | TGCGCCAGCAGCGCGGACAGGGGCTACGAGCAGTACTTC
. | TRBJ2-7 | . | TRBV5-1 | CASSSGFSYEQYF | TGCGCCAGCAGCTCGGGTTTCTCCTACGAGCAGTACTTC
. | TRBJ2-5 | . | TRBV7-7 | CASSSGVGGTWETQYF | TGTGCTAGCAGCTCTGGGGTCGGCGGGACCTGGGAGACCCAGTACTTC
. | TRBJ2-7 | . | TRBV2 | CASDAREIDEQYF | TGTGCCAGCGATGCCAGGGAGATAGACGAGCAGTACTTC
TRBD2 | TRBJ2-6 | . | TRBV10-1 | CASCAGVSGANVLTF | TGCGCCAGCTGTGCGGGGGTCTCTGGGGCCAACGTCCTGACTTTC
. | TRBJ1-4 | once | TRBV5-1 | CASAEALGDEKLFF | TGCGCCAGCGCGGAGGCCTTAGGGGATGAAAAACTGTTTTTT
. | TRBJ2-2 | few | TRBV5-4 | CASSWGDGTGELFF | TGTGCCAGCAGCTGGGGGGACGGCACCGGGGAGCTGTTTTTT
. | TRBJ1-6 | . | TRBV19 | CASMAYGVSPLHF | TGTGCCAGTATGGCCTATGGGGTTTCACCCCTCCACTTT
. | TRBJ1-3 | . | TRBV28 | CASSSFGPRGNTIYF | TGTGCCAGCAGTTCATTTGGGCCTAGAGGAAACACCATATATTTT
. | TRBJ2-1 | . | TRBV6-1 | CASSEVVTTYNEQFF | TGTGCCAGCAGTGAAGTCGTAACTACATACAATGAGCAGTTCTTC
TRBD1 | TRBJ1-2 | once | TRBV28 | CASLYRGGGYTF | TGTGCCAGCCTCTACAGGGGGGGAGGCTACACCTTC
. | TRBJ2-7 | . | TRBV6-1 | CASSEARRQSGREQYF | TGTGCCAGCAGTGAAGCAAGGAGACAATCGGGCCGGGAGCAGTACTTC
. | TRBJ2-2 | . | TRBV7-9 | CASSSRDKDTGELFF | TGTGCCAGCAGCTCCCGGGACAAGGACACCGGGGAGCTGTTTTTT
TRBD1 | TRBJ2-7 | few | TRBV10-2 | CASRRDSSYEQYF | TGCGCCAGCAGGAGGGACAGCTCCTACGAGCAGTACTTC
. | TRBJ1-1 | . | TRBV10-3 | CAISEVEGRGAFF | TGTGCCATCAGTGAGGTGGAGGGCCGGGGAGCTTTCTTT
TRBD1 | TRBJ1-2 | . | TRBV25-1 | CASGGRTGEYYGYTF | TGTGCCAGCGGGGGGAGGACAGGGGAGTACTATGGCTACACCTTC
TRBD1 | TRBJ1-2 | . | TRBV7-9 | CASSPSGQVGYGYTF | TGTGCCAGCAGCCCGTCTGGACAGGTTGGGTATGGCTACACCTTC
TRBD1 | TRBJ1-2 | . | TRBV30 | CAWRTGLNYGYTF | TGTGCCTGGAGGACAGGGCTTAACTATGGCTACACCTTC
. | TRBJ1-1 | . | TRBV7-6 | CASSLAGGGTEAFF | TGTGCCAGCAGCTTAGCAGGGGGGGGTACTGAAGCTTTCTTT
. | TRBJ2-6 | . | TRBV7-3 | CASSLSRPSGANVLTF | TGTGCCAGCAGCTTATCCCGCCCCTCTGGGGCCAACGTCCTGACTTTC
. | TRBJ1-5 | . | TRBV19 | CASRNSNQPQHF | TGTGCCAGTCGGAACAGTAATCAGCCCCAGCATTTT
. | TRBJ1-2 | . | TRBV9 | CASSVAESLGGYTF | TGTGCCAGCAGCGTAGCGGAGTCTCTGGGAGGCTACACCTTC
TRBD1 | TRBJ2-7 | . | TRBV7-8 | CASSLEGTAPSYEQYF | TGTGCCAGCAGCTTAGAAGGGACAGCGCCCTCCTACGAGCAGTACTTC
. | TRBJ2-1 | . | TRBV24-1 | CATSDSRLTGSSYNEQFF | TGTGCCACCAGTGATTCCCGATTGACCGGGAGTAGCTACAATGAGCAGTTCTTC
. | TRBJ2-7 | . | TRBV15 | CATSRDGGGAAYEQYF | TGTGCCACCAGCAGAGATGGAGGGGGGGCAGCGTACGAGCAGTACTTC
. | TRBJ2-2 | . | TRBV7-9 | CASSLEGLTVTGELFF | TGTGCCAGCAGCTTAGAAGGTCTCACCGTCACCGGGGAGCTGTTTTTT
. | TRBJ2-2 | . | TRBV5-1 | CASSFLLANTGELFF | TGCGCCAGCAGCTTCCTACTAGCGAACACCGGGGAGCTGTTTTTT
. | TRBJ2-1 | . | TRBV7-6 | CASSLRQVGNEQFF | TGTGCCAGCAGCTTACGGCAGGTGGGCAATGAGCAGTTCTTC
. | TRBJ2-2 | . | TRBV9 | CASSAGGGPSTGELFF | TGTGCCAGCAGCGCAGGTGGTGGGCCGAGCACCGGGGAGCTGTTTTTT
. | TRBJ1-1 | . | TRBV5-4 | CASSEAPGHQNTEAFF | TGTGCCAGCAGCGAAGCACCGGGACACCAGAACACTGAAGCTTTCTTT
. | TRBJ1-2 | . | TRBV7-2 | CASSSLTLVYGYTF | TGTGCCAGCAGCTCCCTGACATTGGTATATGGCTACACCTTC
TRBD2 | TRBJ2-1 | . | TRBV24-1 | CATSDLRSGRDNEQFF | TGTGCCACCAGTGATTTGAGGAGCGGGAGGGACAATGAGCAGTTCTTC
. | TRBJ2-7 | . | TRBV5-8 | CASSLHGVVGLTYEQYF | TGTGCCAGCAGCCTCCACGGGGTAGTAGGATTGACCTACGAGCAGTACTTC
TRBD2 | TRBJ2-1 | . | TRBV11-2 | CASSSPRTSRFSDDEQFF | TGTGCCAGCAGCTCTCCCAGGACTAGTCGTTTTTCCGACGATGAGCAGTTCTTC
. | TRBJ2-3 | . | TRBV27 | CASSFLPPFRADTQYF | TGTGCCAGCAGTTTTTTACCCCCCTTTCGAGCAGATACGCAGTATTTT
. | TRBJ1-1 | . | TRBV6-5 | CASSYSWGLGTEAFF | TGTGCCAGCAGTTACTCGTGGGGATTAGGCACTGAAGCTTTCTTT
. | TRBJ1-1 | . | TRBV18 | CASSPPGSTGTREAFF | TGTGCCAGCTCACCACCCGGTTCGACAGGTACCCGTGAAGCTTTCTTT
. | TRBJ2-2 | . | TRBV14 | CASSQGVSTGELFF | TGTGCCAGCAGCCAAGGCGTTAGCACCGGGGAGCTGTTTTTT
. | TRBJ1-1 | . | TRBV28 | CASSLGHALMNTEAFF | TGTGCCAGCAGTTTAGGACACGCTCTTATGAACACTGAAGCTTTCTTT
TRBD1 | TRBJ2-1 | . | TRBV7-9 | CASSLDRGINEQFF | TGTGCCAGCAGCTTGGACAGGGGTATCAATGAGCAGTTCTTC
TRBD1 | TRBJ2-7 | . | TRBV7-8 | CASSLARIWTGNYEQYF | TGTGCCAGCAGCTTAGCGAGGATCTGGACAGGGAACTACGAGCAGTACTTC
. | TRBJ1-1 | . | TRBV21-1 | CASRTEAFF | TGTGCCAGCAGGACAGAAGCTTTCTTT
. | TRBJ2-3 | . | TRBV28 | CASSLVGGSTDTQYF | TGTGCCAGCAGTTTGGTTGGAGGTTCCACAGATACGCAGTATTTT
TRBD2 | TRBJ2-1 | once | TRBV5-5 | CASSLGLADNEQFF | TGTGCCAGCAGCTTGGGACTAGCCGACAATGAGCAGTTCTTC
TRBD1 | TRBJ2-7 | . | TRBV30 | CAWSTGTGDEQYF | TGTGCCTGGAGCACCGGGACAGGGGACGAGCAGTACTTC